The present T cell receptor beta chain was sequenced within a study of human T cells and chemical hapten exposure. Overall study results and limits: Versus controls, significantly more large CDR3 similarity clusters arose from expanded TCRs. Donors were affected by alopecia, so their immune reaction might vary from that of healthy individuals.

Time point defined: patch test 2, 6 weeks after DPC sensitization. Treatment meaning: therapeutic diphenylcyclopropenone sensitization with weekly scalp DPC. Someone pulled total RNA out of unfractionated whole blood. The V gene's germline CDR1 is MNHEY and CDR2 SMNVEV (reference sequence). The CDR3 has 14 residues. V shed 2 bases and J shed 2 bases, with 7 bases lying between them. This clonotype was found a few times. Its antigen remains unidentified. TCRdb called the RACE reads again in MiXCR, with one record for every CDR3 protein. The sample lists about 78,000 distinct CDR3 sequences; about 8% were seen once.

The sequence came from a woman aged 50 to 60 with alopecia areata. Some clones in this sample may be carry-over from other donors' samples. V usage is TRBV27 and J usage is TRBJ1-5; D is uncertain. Material: whole blood, obtained in connection with sensitization to the hapten diphenylcyclopropenone (DPC). CDR3 nucleotides: TGTGCCAGCAGTTTAATGACGGGCAATCAGCCCCAGCATTTT. Translated, it gives CASSLMTGNQPQHF.